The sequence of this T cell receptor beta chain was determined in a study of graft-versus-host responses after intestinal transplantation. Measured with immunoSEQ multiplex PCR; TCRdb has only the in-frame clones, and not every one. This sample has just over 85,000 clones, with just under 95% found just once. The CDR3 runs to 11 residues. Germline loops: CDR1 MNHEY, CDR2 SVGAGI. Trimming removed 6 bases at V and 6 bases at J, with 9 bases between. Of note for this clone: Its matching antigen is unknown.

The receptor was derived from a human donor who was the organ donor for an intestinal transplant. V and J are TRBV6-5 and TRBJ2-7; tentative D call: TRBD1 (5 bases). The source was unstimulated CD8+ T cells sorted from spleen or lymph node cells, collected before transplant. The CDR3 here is CASSRDSEQYF. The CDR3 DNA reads TGTGCCAGCAGCAGGGATTCCGAGCAGTACTTC.